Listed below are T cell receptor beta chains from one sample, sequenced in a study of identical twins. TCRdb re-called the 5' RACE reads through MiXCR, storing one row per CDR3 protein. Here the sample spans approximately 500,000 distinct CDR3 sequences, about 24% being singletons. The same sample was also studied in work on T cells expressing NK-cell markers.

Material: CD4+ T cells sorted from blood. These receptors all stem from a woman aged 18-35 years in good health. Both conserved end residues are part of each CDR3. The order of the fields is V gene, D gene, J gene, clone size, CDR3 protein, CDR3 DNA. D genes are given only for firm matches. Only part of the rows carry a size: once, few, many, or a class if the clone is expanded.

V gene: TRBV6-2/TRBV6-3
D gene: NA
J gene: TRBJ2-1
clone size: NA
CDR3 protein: CASSFRGGTSYNEQFF
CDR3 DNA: TGTGCCAGCAGTTTCCGAGGGGGTACATCCTACAATGAGCAGTTCTTC

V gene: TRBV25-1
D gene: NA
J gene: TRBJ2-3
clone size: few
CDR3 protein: CASSAIGRATQYF
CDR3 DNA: TGTGCCAGCAGTGCCATTGGTAGGGCTACGCAGTATTTT

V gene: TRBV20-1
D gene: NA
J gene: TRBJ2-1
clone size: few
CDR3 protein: CSAGDWTEEQFF
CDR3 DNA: TGCAGTGCTGGAGACTGGACTGAGGAGCAGTTCTTC

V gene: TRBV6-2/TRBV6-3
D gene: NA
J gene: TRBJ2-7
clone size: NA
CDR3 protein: CASRRWESSYEQYF
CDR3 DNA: TGTGCCAGCAGGAGGTGGGAGAGCTCCTACGAGCAGTACTTC

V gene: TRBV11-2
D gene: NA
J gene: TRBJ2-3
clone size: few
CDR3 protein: CASSQLRGTDTQYF
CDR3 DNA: TGTGCCAGCAGCCAATTGAGGGGGACAGATACGCAGTATTTT

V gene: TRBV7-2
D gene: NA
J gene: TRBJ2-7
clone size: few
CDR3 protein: CASSEMAWDEQYF
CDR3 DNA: TGTGCCAGCAGCGAGATGGCCTGGGACGAGCAGTACTTC

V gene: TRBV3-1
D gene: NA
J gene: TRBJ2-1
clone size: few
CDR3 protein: CASSQGPAGNYNEQFF
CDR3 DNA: TGTGCCAGCAGCCAAGGTCCGGCGGGGAACTACAATGAGCAGTTCTTC

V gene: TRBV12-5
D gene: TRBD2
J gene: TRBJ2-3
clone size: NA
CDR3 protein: CASAPWGLAGGLRDTQYF
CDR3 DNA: TGTGCTAGTGCCCCATGGGGACTAGCGGGGGGGCTGAGGGATACGCAGTATTTT

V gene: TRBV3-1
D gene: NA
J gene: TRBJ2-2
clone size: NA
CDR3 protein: CASSQAAVGPSVTGELFF
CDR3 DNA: TGTGCCAGCAGCCAAGCGGCCGTGGGACCATCGGTCACCGGGGAGCTGTTTTTT

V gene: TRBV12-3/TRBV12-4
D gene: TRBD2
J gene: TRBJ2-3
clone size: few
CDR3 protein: CASNNRGGPLTDTQYF
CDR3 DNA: TGTGCCAGCAATAATCGGGGGGGGCCCCTCACAGATACGCAGTATTTT

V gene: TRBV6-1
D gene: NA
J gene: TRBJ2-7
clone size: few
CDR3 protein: CASSDADRPYEQYF
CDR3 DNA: TGTGCCAGCAGTGATGCCGACAGGCCGTACGAGCAGTACTTC

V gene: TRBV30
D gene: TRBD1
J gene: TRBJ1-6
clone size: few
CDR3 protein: CAWSSGTETSPLHF
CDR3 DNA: TGTGCCTGGAGCTCCGGGACAGAGACTTCACCCCTCCACTTT

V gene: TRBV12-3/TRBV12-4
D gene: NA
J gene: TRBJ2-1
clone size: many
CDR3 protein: CASSLIGRNEQFF
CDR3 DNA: TGTGCCAGCAGTTTAATCGGGCGGAATGAGCAGTTCTTC

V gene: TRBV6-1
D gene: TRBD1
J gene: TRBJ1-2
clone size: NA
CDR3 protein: CASTWTGNGYTF
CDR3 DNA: TGTGCCAGCACCTGGACAGGGAATGGCTACACCTTC

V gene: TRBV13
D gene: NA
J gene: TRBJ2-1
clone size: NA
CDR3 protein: CASSPRPIGSYNEQFF
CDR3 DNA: TGTGCCAGCAGCCCCCGCCCCATTGGTTCCTACAATGAGCAGTTCTTC

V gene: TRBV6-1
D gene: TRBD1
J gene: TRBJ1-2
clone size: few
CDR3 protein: CASRSPGTGLRGYTF
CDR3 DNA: TGTGCCAGCAGAAGTCCCGGGACAGGACTAAGGGGCTACACCTTC

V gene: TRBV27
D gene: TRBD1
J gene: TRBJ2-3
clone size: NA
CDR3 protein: CASSRRGDRAPGDTQYF
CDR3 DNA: TGTGCCAGCAGCAGAAGGGGGGACAGGGCACCAGGGGATACGCAGTATTTT

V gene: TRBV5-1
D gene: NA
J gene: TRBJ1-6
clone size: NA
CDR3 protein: CASSPNGGESPLHF
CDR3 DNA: TGCGCCAGCAGCCCCAACGGGGGCGAGTCACCCCTCCACTTT

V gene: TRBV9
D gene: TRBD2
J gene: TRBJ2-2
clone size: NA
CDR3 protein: CASSVVASGSIPGELFF
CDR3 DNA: TGTGCCAGCAGCGTAGTTGCTAGCGGGAGTATACCCGGGGAGCTGTTTTTT

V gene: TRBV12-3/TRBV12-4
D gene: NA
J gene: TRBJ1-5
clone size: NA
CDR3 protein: CASSLAGVGPQHF
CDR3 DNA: TGTGCCAGCAGTTTAGCGGGGGTAGGTCCCCAGCATTTT

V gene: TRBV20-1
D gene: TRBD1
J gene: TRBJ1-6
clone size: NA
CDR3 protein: CSARDEQGRNSPLHF
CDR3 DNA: TGCAGTGCTAGAGATGAACAGGGGAGGAATTCACCCCTCCACTTT

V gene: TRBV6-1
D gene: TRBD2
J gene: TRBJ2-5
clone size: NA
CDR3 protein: CASSQPSGRSETQYF
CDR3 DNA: TGTGCCAGCAGCCAACCTAGCGGGAGAAGTGAGACCCAGTACTTC